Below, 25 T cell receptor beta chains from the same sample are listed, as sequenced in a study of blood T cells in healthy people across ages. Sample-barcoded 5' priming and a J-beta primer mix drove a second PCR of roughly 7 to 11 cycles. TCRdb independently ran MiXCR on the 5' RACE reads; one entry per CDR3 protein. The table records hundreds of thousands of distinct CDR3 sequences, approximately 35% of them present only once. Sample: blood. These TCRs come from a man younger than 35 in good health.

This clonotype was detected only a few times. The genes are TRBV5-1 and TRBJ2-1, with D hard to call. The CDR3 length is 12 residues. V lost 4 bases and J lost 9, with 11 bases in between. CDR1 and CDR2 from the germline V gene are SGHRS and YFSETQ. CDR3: CASSPDPGEQFF. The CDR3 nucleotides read TGCGCCAGCAGCCCAGACCCAGGTGAGCAGTTCTTC.

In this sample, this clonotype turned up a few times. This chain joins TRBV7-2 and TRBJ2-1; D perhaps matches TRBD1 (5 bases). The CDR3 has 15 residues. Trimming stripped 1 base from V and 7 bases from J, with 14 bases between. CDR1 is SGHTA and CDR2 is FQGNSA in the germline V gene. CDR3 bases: TGTGCCAGCAGCTTAGAGGGGTTAGGTTTGAATGAGCAGTTCTTC. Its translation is CASSLEGLGLNEQFF.

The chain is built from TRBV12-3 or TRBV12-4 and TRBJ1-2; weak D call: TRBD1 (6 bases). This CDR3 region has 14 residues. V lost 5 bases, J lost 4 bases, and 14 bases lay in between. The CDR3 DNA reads TGTGCCAGCAGTCTGACAGGAAGGGTCTATGGCTACACCTTC. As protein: CASSLTGRVYGYTF.

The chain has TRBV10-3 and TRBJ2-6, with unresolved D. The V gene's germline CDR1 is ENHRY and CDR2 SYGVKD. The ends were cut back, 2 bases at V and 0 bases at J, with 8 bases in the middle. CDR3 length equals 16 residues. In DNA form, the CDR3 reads TGTGCCATCAGTGAGACTCGGCCCTCTGGGGCCAACGTCCTGACTTTC. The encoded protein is CAISETRPSGANVLTF.

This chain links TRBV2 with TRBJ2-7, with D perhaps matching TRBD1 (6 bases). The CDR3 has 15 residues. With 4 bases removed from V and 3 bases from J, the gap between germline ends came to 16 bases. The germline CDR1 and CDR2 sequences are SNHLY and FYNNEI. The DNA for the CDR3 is TGTGCCAGCAGTGCCGCGACAGGAGATCTCTACGAGCAGTACTTC. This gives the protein CASSAATGDLYEQYF.

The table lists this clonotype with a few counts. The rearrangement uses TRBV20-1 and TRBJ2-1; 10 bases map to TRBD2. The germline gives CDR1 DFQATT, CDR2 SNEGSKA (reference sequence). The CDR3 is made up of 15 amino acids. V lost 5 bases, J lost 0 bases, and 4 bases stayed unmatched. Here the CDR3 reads CSARTSGPSYNEQFF. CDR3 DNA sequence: TGCAGTGCTCGGACTAGCGGCCCCTCCTACAATGAGCAGTTCTTC.

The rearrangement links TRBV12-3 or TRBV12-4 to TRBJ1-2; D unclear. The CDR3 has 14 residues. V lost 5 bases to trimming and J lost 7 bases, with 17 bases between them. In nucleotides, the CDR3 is TGTGCCAGCAGTCCTACTTCCAGCTTAAGTGGCTACACCTTC. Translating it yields CASSPTSSLSGYTF.

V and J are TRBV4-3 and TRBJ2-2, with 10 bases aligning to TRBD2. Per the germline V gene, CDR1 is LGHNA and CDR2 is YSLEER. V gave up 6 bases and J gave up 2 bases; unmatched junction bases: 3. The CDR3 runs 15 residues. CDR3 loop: CASSRTSGNTGELFF. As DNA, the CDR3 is TGCGCCAGCAGTCGGACTAGCGGAAACACCGGGGAGCTGTTTTTT.

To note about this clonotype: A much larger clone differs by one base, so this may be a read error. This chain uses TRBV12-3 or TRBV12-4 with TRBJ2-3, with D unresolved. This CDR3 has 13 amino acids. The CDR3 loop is CAACRGSTDMQYF. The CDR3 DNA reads TGTGCCGCCTGCCGCGGTAGCACAGATATGCAGTATTTT.

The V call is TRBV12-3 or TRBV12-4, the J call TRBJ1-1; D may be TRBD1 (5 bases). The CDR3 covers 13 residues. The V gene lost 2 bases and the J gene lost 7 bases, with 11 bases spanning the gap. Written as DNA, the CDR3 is TGTGCCAGCAGTTTAAGGCAGGGAAGTGAAGCTTTCTTT. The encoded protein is CASSLRQGSEAFF.

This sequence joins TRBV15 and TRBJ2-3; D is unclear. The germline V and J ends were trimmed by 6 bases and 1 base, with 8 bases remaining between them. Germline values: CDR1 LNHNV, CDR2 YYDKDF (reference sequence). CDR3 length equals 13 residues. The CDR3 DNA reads TGTGCCACCAGAGGTGCAGGCACAGATACGCAGTATTTT. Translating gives CATRGAGTDTQYF.

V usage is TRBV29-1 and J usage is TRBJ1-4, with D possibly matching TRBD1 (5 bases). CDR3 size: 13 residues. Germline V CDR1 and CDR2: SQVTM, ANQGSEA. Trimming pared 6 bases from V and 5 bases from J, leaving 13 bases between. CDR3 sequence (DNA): TGCAGCGTCCGGACAACGACGAATGAAAAACTGTTTTTT. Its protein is CSVRTTTNEKLFF.

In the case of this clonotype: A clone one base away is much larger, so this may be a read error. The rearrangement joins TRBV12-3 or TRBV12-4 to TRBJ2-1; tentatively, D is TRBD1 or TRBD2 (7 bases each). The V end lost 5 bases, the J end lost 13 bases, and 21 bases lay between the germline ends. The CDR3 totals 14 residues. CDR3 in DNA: TGTGCCAGCAGTCAGGGGGGGCTGGGGGAGACCCAGTTCTTC. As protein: CASSQGGLGETQFF.

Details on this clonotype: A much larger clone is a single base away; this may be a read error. The CDR3 spells CSANGSTEAFF. As DNA, the CDR3 is TGCAGTGCTAACGGGAGCACTGAAGCTTTCTTT. V usage is TRBV20-1 and J usage is TRBJ1-1; D uncertain. Germline values: CDR1 DFQATT, CDR2 SNEGSKA (reference sequence). There are 11 residues in the CDR3. Between the trimmed V and J ends, which lost 4 bases and 4 bases, there was a span of 7 bases.

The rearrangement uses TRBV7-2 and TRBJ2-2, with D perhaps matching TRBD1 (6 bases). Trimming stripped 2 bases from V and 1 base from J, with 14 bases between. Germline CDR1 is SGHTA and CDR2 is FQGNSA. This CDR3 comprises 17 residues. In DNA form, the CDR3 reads TGTGCCAGCAGCTTACGGGACACACCGGGGAACACCGGGGAGCTGTTTTTT. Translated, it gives CASSLRDTPGNTGELFF. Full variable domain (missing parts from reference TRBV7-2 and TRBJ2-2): GAGVSQSPSNKVTEKGKDVELRCDPISGHTALYWYRQSLGQGLEFLIYFQGNSAPDKSGLPSDRFSAERTGGSVSTLTIQRTQQEDSAVYLCASSLRDTPGNTGELFFGEGSRLTVL.

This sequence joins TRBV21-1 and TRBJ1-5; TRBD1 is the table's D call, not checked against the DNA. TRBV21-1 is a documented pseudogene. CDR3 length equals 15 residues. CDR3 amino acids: CASSQPTGMAQPQHF. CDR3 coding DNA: TGTGCCAGCAGCCAACCGACAGGAATGGCTCAGCCCCAGCATTTT.

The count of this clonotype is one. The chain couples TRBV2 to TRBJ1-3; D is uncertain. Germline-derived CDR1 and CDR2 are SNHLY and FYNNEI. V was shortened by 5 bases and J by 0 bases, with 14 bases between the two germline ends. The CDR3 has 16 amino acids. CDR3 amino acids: CASSPSRWGSGNTIYF. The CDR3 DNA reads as TGTGCCAGCAGTCCTTCTCGGTGGGGCTCTGGAAACACCATATATTTT. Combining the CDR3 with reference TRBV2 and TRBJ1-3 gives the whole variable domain EPEVTQTPSHQVTQMGQEVILRCVPISNHLYFYWYRQILGQKVEFLVSFYNNEISEKSEIFDDQFSVERPDGSNFTLKIRSTKLEDSAMYFCASSPSRWGSGNTIYFGEGSWLTVV.

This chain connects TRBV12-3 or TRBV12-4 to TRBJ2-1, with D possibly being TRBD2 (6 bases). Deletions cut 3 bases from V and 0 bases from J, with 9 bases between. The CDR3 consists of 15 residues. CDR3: CASSFGGDSYNEQFF. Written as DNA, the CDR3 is TGTGCCAGCAGTTTTGGCGGGGACTCCTACAATGAGCAGTTCTTC.

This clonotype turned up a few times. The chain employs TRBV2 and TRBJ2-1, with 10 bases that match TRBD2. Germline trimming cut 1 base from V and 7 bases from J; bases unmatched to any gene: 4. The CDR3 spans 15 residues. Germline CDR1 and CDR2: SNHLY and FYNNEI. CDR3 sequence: CASSEGLAGSNEQFF. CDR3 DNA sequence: TGTGCCAGCAGTGAAGGACTAGCGGGTTCGAATGAGCAGTTCTTC.

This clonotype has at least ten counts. CDR3 in DNA: TGCAGCGTTGAAGGGGGGACTTTGGCTAGCGGGGGGGCAACCTACAATGAGCAGTTCTTC. Translating gives CSVEGGTLASGGATYNEQFF. This chain links TRBV29-1 with TRBJ2-1, with 12 positions matching TRBD2. CDR1 SQVTM and CDR2 ANQGSEA come from the germline V gene. V shed 1 base, J shed 2 bases, and the junction held 15 bases outside the gene matches. The CDR3 extends over 20 amino acids.

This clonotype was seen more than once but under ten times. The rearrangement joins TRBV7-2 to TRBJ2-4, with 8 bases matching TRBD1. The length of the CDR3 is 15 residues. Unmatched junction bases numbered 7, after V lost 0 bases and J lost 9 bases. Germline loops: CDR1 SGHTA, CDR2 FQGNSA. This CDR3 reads CASSLAGQGATIQYF. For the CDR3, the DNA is TGTGCCAGCAGCTTAGCCGGGCAGGGGGCGACCATTCAGTACTTC.

CDR3 DNA sequence: TGTGCCAGCAGTGAAGCGCTCCAGGGGAGCTTCTACAATGAGCAGTTCTTC. The encoded protein is CASSEALQGSFYNEQFF. The gene calls are TRBV2 and TRBJ2-1, with a tentative D call TRBD1 (6 bases). CDR3 length equals 17 residues. Looked up from germline, CDR1 is SNHLY and CDR2 is FYNNEI. Trimming pared 0 bases from V and 3 bases from J, leaving 15 bases between.

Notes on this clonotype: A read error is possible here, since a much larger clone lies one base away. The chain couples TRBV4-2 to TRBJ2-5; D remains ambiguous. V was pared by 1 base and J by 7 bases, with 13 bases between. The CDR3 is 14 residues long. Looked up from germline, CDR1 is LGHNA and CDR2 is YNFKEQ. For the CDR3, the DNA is TGTGCCAGCAGCCAAGTGCGCCGGAAAGGGACCCAGTACTTC. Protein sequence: CASSQVRRKGTQYF.

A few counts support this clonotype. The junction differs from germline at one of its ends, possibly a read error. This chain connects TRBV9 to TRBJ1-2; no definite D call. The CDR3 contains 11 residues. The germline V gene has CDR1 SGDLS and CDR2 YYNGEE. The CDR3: CASSVNYDYTF. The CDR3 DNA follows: TGTGCCAGCAGCGTCAACTATGACTACACCTTC.

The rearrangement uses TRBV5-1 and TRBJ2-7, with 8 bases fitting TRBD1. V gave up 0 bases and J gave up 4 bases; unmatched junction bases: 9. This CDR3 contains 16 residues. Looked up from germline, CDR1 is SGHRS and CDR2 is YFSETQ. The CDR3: CASSLGLAGGSYEQYF. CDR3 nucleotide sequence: TGCGCCAGCAGCTTGGGGCTGGCAGGGGGCTCGTACGAGCAGTACTTC.